This T cell receptor (beta chain) appears in the sequencing data of a study of blood T cell repertoires in COVID-19. The overall study: Acute and convalescent COVID-19 specimens originated in the United States, Italy and Spain.

The CDR3 sequence is 13 residues long. In germline, CDR1 is SNHLY, CDR2 FYNNEI. The V gene end was trimmed by 6 bases and the J gene end by 4 bases; junction bases not matched to a gene: 0. Clones were sequenced by immunoSEQ multiplex PCR, and TCRdb holds only the in-frame ones, with some missing. This table holds about 81,000 clones, 70% to 90% found once. The TCR was taken from a woman between 65 and 79 years old with acute or convalescent COVID-19. The specimen sequenced was peripheral blood. The chain joins TRBV2 to TRBJ2-2; 9 nucleotides match TRBD1. The CDR3 DNA reads as TGTGCCAGCAGGGACAGGGGCACCGGGGAGCTGTTTTTT. This encodes CASRDRGTGELFF.